What follows are 10 T cell receptor beta chains derived from one specimen sequenced in a study of breast tumors, draining lymph nodes, adjacent tissues. Axillary draining lymph nodes of breast cancer patients supplied the node samples. TCRdb redid the calling of the multiplex PCR reads with MiXCR, one entry per CDR3 protein. The sample carries about 130,000 distinct CDR3 sequences, approximately 21% recorded once. Specimen: axillary lymph node tissue. The source of these receptors is a female donor with breast cancer. Some clones in this sample may be carry-over from other donors' samples.

Ten or more counts support this clonotype. The chain recombines TRBV18 with TRBJ2-1; D might be TRBD1 or TRBD2, each matching 5 bases. Trimming stripped 3 bases from V and 4 bases from J, with 10 bases between. Germline loops: CDR1 KGHSH, CDR2 LQKENI. This CDR3 comprises 14 residues. The chain's CDR3 is CASSPGTAYNEQFF. The CDR3 DNA follows: TGTGCCAGCTCACCCGGGACGGCATACAATGAGCAGTTCTTC.

This clonotype came up many times. The rearrangement links TRBV25-1 to TRBJ1-6; no reliable D call. The ends were cut back, 3 bases at V and 1 base at J, with 10 bases in the middle. The CDR3 runs to 16 residues. The germline CDR1 and CDR2 sequences are MGHDK and SYGVNS. The CDR3 nucleotides read TGTGCCAGCAGTGAGGAGGGTTCGTCCTATAATTCACCCCTCCACTTT. Protein: CASSEEGSSYNSPLHF. Supplemented by reference TRBV25-1 and TRBJ1-6, the full variable domain reads EADIYQTPRYLVIGTGKKITLECSQTMGHDKMYWYQQDPGMELHLIHYSYGVNSTEKGDLSSESTVSRIRTEHFPLTLESARPSHTSQYLCASSEEGSSYNSPLHFGNGTRLTVT.

This clonotype showed up just a few times. The V and J genes are TRBV19 and TRBJ2-2; D perhaps matches TRBD1 (6 bases). This CDR3 region has 13 residues. Germline values: CDR1 LNHDA, CDR2 SQIVND (reference sequence). Trimming stripped 6 bases from V and 6 bases from J, with 11 bases between. The CDR3 protein is CASRATGPGELFF. In DNA, the CDR3 is TGTGCCAGTAGGGCAACAGGGCCCGGGGAGCTGTTTTTT.

The table lists this clonotype with many counts. The chain recombines TRBV2 with TRBJ2-2; 7 positions agree with TRBD1. Germline V gives CDR1 SNHLY, CDR2 FYNNEI. Germline trimming cut 9 bases from V and 0 bases from J; bases unmatched to any gene: 7. This CDR3 is built from 15 residues. CDR3 nucleotides: TGTGCCAGAACCAGGGACAGCACGAACACCGGGGAGCTGTTTTTT. Encoded protein: CARTRDSTNTGELFF.

The chain joins TRBV5-6 to TRBJ1-6; the match to TRBD1 covers 7 bases. The V segment lost 1 base and the J segment 13 bases; nucleotides outside the gene matches: 11. Germline CDR1 and CDR2: SGHDT and YYEEEE. The CDR3 is made up of 15 amino acids. The CDR3 DNA is TGTGCCAGCAGCTTGATCCTCAGGGGGGGTTCGCCCCTCCACTTT. This codes for CASSLILRGGSPLHF.

This clonotype occurred many times. V gene TRBV5-1 combines with J gene TRBJ2-1; 9 bases are a match to TRBD2. The V gene end was trimmed by 4 bases and the J gene end by 2 bases; junction bases not matched to a gene: 7. Germline values: CDR1 SGHRS, CDR2 YFSETQ. The CDR3 length is 16 residues. The CDR3 loop is CASSGGSGRPYNEQFF. CDR3 sequence (DNA): TGCGCCAGCAGCGGAGGGAGCGGGAGGCCCTACAATGAGCAGTTCTTC. The variable domain in full, completed from reference TRBV5-1 and TRBJ2-1, reads KAGVTQTPRYLIKTRGQQVTLSCSPISGHRSVSWYQQTPGQGLQFLFEYFSETQRNKGNFPGRFSGRQFSNSRSEMNVSTLELGDSALYLCASSGGSGRPYNEQFFGPGTRLTVL.

In its sample, this clonotype was seen a few times. This chain uses TRBV28 with TRBJ1-2; 12 bases are shared with TRBD1. CDR1 and CDR2 (germline): MDHEN, SYDVKM. With 4 bases clipped from V and 4 bases from J, the junction kept 10 bases outside the gene matches. CDR3 length: 17 residues. The CDR3 DNA reads TGTGCCAGCAGTTCCGGGACAGGGGGCCCCCTGGTCTATGGCTACACCTTC. Protein sequence: CASSSGTGGPLVYGYTF.

There are many counts of this clonotype. The rearrangement links TRBV20-1 to TRBJ2-5; D is ambiguous. Germline V CDR1 and CDR2: DFQATT, SNEGSKA (reference sequence). Trimming cost V 3 bases and J 4 bases, with 24 bases left between them. The CDR3 has 17 residues. This CDR3 is CSARTYYPVGVGETQYF. CDR3 bases: TGCAGTGCTAGGACGTACTACCCAGTAGGTGTTGGAGAGACCCAGTACTTC.

Comments on this clonotype: Since a much larger clone is just one base distant, this may be a read error. V and J are TRBV5-1 and TRBJ2-2, with 7 bases aligning to TRBD2. CDR3 length: 16 residues. The V gene's germline CDR1 is SGHRS and CDR2 YFSETQ. CDR3 in DNA: TGCGCCAGCAGCTTGGCCGCGGGGGTAAACACCGGGGAGCTGCTTTTT. Its protein is CASSLAAGVNTGELLF.

In this sample, this clonotype turned up many times. The chain joins TRBV5-1 to TRBJ2-7; D possibly corresponds to TRBD1 (7 bases). The germline gives CDR1 SGHRS, CDR2 YFSETQ. V was shortened by 7 bases and J by 5 bases, with 28 bases between the two germline ends. The CDR3 contains 17 residues. The chain's CDR3 is CASGVGGTTGSFDEQYF. CDR3 in DNA: TGCGCCAGCGGGGTTGGGGGGACGACAGGGAGTTTCGACGAGCAGTACTTC. Variable domain in full (rest from reference TRBV5-1 and TRBJ2-7): KAGVTQTPRYLIKTRGQQVTLSCSPISGHRSVSWYQQTPGQGLQFLFEYFSETQRNKGNFPGRFSGRQFSNSRSEMNVSTLELGDSALYLCASGVGGTTGSFDEQYFGPGTRLTVT.